The subject of this entry is one T cell receptor beta chain. The antigen is not known. Every donor, a Caucasian adult, lived in Nashville, Tennessee. This CDR3 spans 12 amino acids. Germline lookup yields CDR1 GTSNPN and CDR2 SVGIG (reference sequence). V dropped 7 bases and J dropped 2 bases, with 11 bases sitting between them. The sample comes from a study of shared clonotypes between healthy human individuals. Study-wide points: Few donors restricted represented genetic and exposure-history diversity.

Running of the assay took place at deep level. Produced via immunoSEQ multiplex PCR; TCRdb's table is partial and in-frame only. The repertoire includes approximately 2.3 million clones, 93% of them detected once, and about 0.39% sits in the top ten. Sample: naive CD4+ T cells from PBMCs. Subset here: CD45RA+ positively selected. This receptor was obtained from a man aged 18 to 30 in good health. Some clones in this sample may be carry-over from other donors' samples. V gene TRBV30 combines with J gene TRBJ1-1; D is possibly TRBD1 (5 bases). The CDR3 bases are TGTGCCTCCGCTAGGGACAACACTGAAGCTTTCTTT. Translated, it gives CASARDNTEAFF.